Listed below are T cell receptor beta chains from one sample, sequenced in a study of cytomegalovirus exposure and HLA in healthy donors. The protocol was immunoSEQ multiplex PCR, while the TCRdb copy is restricted to in-frame clones and leaves out a portion. Among about 140,000 clones listed, around 90% were seen once. Sequencing was carried out using PBMCs. These receptors all stem from a woman in her forties in good health and CMV-seronegative. Each CDR3 is given with its conserved first and last residue. D genes are given only for firm matches. Expanded clones get a size class; other rows say once, few or many, or leave the size out.

D,J,V,size,DNA,CDR3
-,TRBJ1-4,TRBV29-1,-,TGCAGCGTTGGTACAGGGAATGAAAAACTGTTTTTT,CSVGTGNEKLFF
TRBD2,TRBJ2-1,TRBV7-9,-,TGTGCCAGCAGCCGTGGAAGCGGGACGCTCTCCTACAATGAGCAGTTCTTC,CASSRGSGTLSYNEQFF
-,TRBJ2-2,TRBV9,-,TGTGCCAGCAGCCTGGGGGGGCTAGAGACGTCGCCCTTGGAGCTGTTTTTT,CASSLGGLETSPLELFF
-,TRBJ2-5,TRBV21-1,-,TGTGCCAGCAGCAAAGGATCGGGAGTGAGAGAGACCCAGTACTTC,CASSKGSGVRETQYF
-,TRBJ2-4,TRBV9,-,TGTGCCAGCAGCGTAGGCTTACAGGCCAAAAACATTCAGTACTTC,CASSVGLQAKNIQYF
TRBD2,TRBJ2-1,TRBV18,-,TGTGCCAGCTCACCAGGACTAGCGGCCACCTACAATGAGCAGTTCTTC,CASSPGLAATYNEQFF
TRBD1,TRBJ2-1,TRBV6-5,-,TGTGCCAGCAGTCCCCTCACAGGGGGCTCGCAGTTCTTC,CASSPLTGGSQFF
-,TRBJ2-3,TRBV7-8,-,TGTGCCAGCAGCTTAGAGGGGATTGGAGATACGCAGTATTTT,CASSLEGIGDTQYF
-,TRBJ2-1,TRBV7-9,-,TGTTCCAGCAGCCCCCCAGGGAGGGAGCAGTTCTTC,CSSSPPGREQFF
-,TRBJ1-4,TRBV27,-,TGTGCCAGCAGTTTGACATTTAATGAAAAACTGTTTTTT,CASSLTFNEKLFF
-,TRBJ2-7,TRBV10-3,-,TGTGCCATCAGTGAACTGGCGGAGCGGGTCCACGAGCAGTACTTC,CAISELAERVHEQYF
-,TRBJ1-1,TRBV5-1,-,TGCGCCAGCAGCTTGGACTTCCGGAACACTGAAGCTTTCTTT,CASSLDFRNTEAFF
-,TRBJ2-7,TRBV18,-,TGTGCCAGCTCACCCACGGAGGGGCTGACGGGCGAGCAGTACTTC,CASSPTEGLTGEQYF
TRBD2,TRBJ2-3,TRBV29-1,-,TGCAGCGTTGAGGGAGGAGCGGGAGAGTTCAGAGCAGATACGCAGTATTTT,CSVEGGAGEFRADTQYF
-,TRBJ2-3,TRBV5-8,-,TGTGCCAGCAGCTTGGAGCTCACGAATACGCAGTATTTT,CASSLELTNTQYF
TRBD1,TRBJ2-7,TRBV6-5,-,TGTGCCAGCAGTTTGACAGGGAGTCACGAGCAGTACTTC,CASSLTGSHEQYF
-,TRBJ1-6,TRBV2,-,TGTGCCAGCAGGACAGATAATTCACCCCTCCACTTT,CASRTDNSPLHF
TRBD2,TRBJ2-7,TRBV4-3,-,TGCGCCAGCAGCCAGGGATTAGCGGGAGGACCGACCGACGAGCAGTACTTC,CASSQGLAGGPTDEQYF
TRBD1,TRBJ2-7,TRBV7-2,-,TGTGCCAGCAGCACCTACAGGGGAGACTACGAGCAGTACTTC,CASSTYRGDYEQYF
-,TRBJ2-7,TRBV1,-,TGCACCAGCAGCCTTAGCGGGACAAGCTCCTACGAGCAGTACTTC,CTSSLSGTSSYEQYF
-,TRBJ2-7,TRBV7-2,-,TGTGCCAGCAGCTTATCAGGTTCGTACGAGCAGTACTTC,CASSLSGSYEQYF
-,TRBJ2-7,TRBV6-5,-,TGTGCCAGCAGTCCCCTTTTTAACACCGAGCAGTACTTC,CASSPLFNTEQYF
-,TRBJ2-1,TRBV9,-,TGTGCCAGCAGCGTAGCGAGGGGGTGGAATGAGCAGTTCTTC,CASSVARGWNEQFF
-,TRBJ1-1,TRBV7-9,-,TGTGCCAGCAGCTTGCGGGACGGGGACACTGAAGCTTTCTTT,CASSLRDGDTEAFF
-,TRBJ2-1,TRBV19,-,TGTGCCAGTAGTTCCCGACCCGGCATAATACAGGGCAATGAGCAGTTCTTC,CASSSRPGIIQGNEQFF
-,TRBJ1-2,TRBV10-3,-,TGTGCCGTAACTCCGACAGGAATCTATGGCTACACCTTC,CAVTPTGIYGYTF
-,TRBJ2-7,TRBV2,-,TGTGCCAGCAGGTATCTGTCAGGGGATGACGAGCAGTACTTC,CASRYLSGDDEQYF
TRBD2,TRBJ2-1,TRBV6-1,-,TGTGCCAGCAGTACCGGGACTAGCGGGAGAAATGAGCAGTTCTTC,CASSTGTSGRNEQFF
-,TRBJ2-1,TRBV11-3,-,TGTGCCAGCAGCTCACGGGGCGGGGTCAGCTTCTCCTACAATGAGCAGTTCTTC,CASSSRGGVSFSYNEQFF
TRBD2,TRBJ2-1,TRBV19,once,TGTGCCAGTAGTGCTAGCGGGAGGGGGAATGAGCAGTTCTTC,CASSASGRGNEQFF
TRBD2,TRBJ2-1,TRBV18,once,TGTGCCAGCTCAATCACTAGCGGGGACTACAATGAGCAGTTCTTC,CASSITSGDYNEQFF
TRBD1,TRBJ1-5,TRBV7-2,-,TGTGCCAGCAGCTCCGGACAGGGCGTGGATCCCCAGCATTTT,CASSSGQGVDPQHF
-,TRBJ2-5,TRBV10-3,-,TGTGCCATCAGTGCGGGGGACGGCGCGGGGACCCAGTACTTC,CAISAGDGAGTQYF